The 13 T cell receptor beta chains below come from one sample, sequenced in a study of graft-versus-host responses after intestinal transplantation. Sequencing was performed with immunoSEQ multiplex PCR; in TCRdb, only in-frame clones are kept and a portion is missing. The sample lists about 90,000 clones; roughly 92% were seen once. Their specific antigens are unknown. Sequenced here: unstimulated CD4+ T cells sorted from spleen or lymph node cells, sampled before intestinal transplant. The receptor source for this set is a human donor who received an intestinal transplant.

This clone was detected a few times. CDR3 DNA: TGCGCCAGCAGTCAACAGGTAGGAGGAAACACCATATATTTT. The encoded protein is CASSQQVGGNTIYF. J is TRBJ1-3 and V is TRBV23-1, with D unresolved. TRBV23-1 is sorted into the ORF group, with uncertain function. Trimming took 2 bases from V and 4 from J, leaving 9 bases between them. The CDR3 is 14 residues long.

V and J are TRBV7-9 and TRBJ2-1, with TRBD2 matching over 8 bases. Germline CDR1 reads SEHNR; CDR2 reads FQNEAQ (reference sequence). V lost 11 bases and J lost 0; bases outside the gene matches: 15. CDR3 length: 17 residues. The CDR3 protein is CAFLLSREGSSYNEQFF. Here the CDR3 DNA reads TGTGCCTTCCTCCTAAGTCGGGAGGGGAGCTCCTACAATGAGCAGTTCTTC.

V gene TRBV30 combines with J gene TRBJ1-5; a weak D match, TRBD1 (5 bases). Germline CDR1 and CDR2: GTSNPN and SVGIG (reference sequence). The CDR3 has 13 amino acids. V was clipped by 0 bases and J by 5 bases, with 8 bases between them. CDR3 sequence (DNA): TGTGCCTGGAGTGTAAACAGGCATCAGCCCCAGCATTTT. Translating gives CAWSVNRHQPQHF.

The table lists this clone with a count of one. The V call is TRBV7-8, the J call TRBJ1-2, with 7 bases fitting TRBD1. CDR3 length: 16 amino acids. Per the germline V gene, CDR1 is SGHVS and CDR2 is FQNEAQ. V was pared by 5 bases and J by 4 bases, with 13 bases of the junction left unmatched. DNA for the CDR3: TGTGCCAGCAGCCTTAGAGGGACAGAAAGGGTCTATGGCTACACCTTC. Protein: CASSLRGTERVYGYTF.

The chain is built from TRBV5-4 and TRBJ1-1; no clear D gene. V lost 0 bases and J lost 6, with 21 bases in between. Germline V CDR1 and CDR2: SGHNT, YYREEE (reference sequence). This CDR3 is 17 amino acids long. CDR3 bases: TGTGCCAGCAGCTTGGCGATGGTGGGAATGGGGTTGCCTGAAGCTTTCTTT. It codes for CASSLAMVGMGLPEAFF.

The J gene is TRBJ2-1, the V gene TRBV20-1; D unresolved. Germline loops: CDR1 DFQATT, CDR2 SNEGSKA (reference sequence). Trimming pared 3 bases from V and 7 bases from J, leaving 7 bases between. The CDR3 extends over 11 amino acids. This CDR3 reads CSARPLNEQFF. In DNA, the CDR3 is TGCAGTGCTAGGCCCCTGAATGAGCAGTTCTTC.

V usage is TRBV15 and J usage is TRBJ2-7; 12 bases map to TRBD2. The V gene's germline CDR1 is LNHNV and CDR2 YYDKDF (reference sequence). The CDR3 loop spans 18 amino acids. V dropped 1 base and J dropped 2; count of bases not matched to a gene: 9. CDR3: CATSRASPSGRVPYEQYF. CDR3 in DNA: TGTGCCACCAGCAGAGCATCTCCTAGCGGGAGGGTACCCTACGAGCAGTACTTC. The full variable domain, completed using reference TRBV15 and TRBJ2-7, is DAMVIQNPRYQVTQFGKPVTLSCSQTLNHNVMYWYQQKSSQAPKLLFHYYDKDFNNEADTPDNFQSRRPNTSFCFLDIRSPGLGDTAMYLCATSRASPSGRVPYEQYFGPGTRLTVT.

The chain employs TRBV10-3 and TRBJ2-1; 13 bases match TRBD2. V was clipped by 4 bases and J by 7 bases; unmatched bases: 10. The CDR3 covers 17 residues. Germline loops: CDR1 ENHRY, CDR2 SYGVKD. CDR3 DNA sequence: TGTGCCATCAGTGTAACAGGACTAGCGGGAGTAAGGAATGAGCAGTTCTTC. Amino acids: CAISVTGLAGVRNEQFF.

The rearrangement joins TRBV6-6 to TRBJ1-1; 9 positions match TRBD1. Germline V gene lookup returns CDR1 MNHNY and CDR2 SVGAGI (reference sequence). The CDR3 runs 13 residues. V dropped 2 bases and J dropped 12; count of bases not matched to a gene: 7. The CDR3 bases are TGTGCCAGCAGTTACAGGGACAGGGAAGTATCTTTCTTT. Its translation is CASSYRDREVSFF.

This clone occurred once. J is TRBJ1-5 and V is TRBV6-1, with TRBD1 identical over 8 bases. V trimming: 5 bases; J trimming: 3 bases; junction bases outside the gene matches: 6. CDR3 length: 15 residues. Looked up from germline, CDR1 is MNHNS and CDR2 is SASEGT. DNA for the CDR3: TGTGCCAGCAGTTTAGACAGGGGACTCAATCAGCCCCAGCATTTT. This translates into CASSLDRGLNQPQHF.

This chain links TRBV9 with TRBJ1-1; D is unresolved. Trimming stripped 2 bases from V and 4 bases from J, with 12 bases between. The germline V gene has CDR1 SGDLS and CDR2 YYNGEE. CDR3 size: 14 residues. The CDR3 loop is CASSVTGLSTEAFF. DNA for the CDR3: TGTGCCAGCAGCGTGACGGGCCTTTCCACTGAAGCTTTCTTT.

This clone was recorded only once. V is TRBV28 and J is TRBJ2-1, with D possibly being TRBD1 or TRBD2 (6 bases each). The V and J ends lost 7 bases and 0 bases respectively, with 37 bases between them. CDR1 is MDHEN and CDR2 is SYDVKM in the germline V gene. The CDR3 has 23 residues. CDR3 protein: CASIHFEMETKGRLGGSYNEQFF. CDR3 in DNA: TGTGCCAGCATCCATTTCGAAATGGAGACTAAGGGGAGACTAGGGGGCTCCTACAATGAGCAGTTCTTC.

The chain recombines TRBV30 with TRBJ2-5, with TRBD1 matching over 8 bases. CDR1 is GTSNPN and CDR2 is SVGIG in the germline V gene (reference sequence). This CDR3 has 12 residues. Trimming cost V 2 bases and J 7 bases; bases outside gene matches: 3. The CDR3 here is CAWSLQGGTQYF. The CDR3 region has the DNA TGTGCCTGGAGTTTACAGGGGGGGACCCAGTACTTC. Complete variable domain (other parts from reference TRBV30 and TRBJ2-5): SQTIHQWPATLVQPVGSPLSLECTVEGTSNPNLYWYRQAAGRGLQLLFYSVGIGQISSEVPQNLSASRPQDRQFILSSKKLLLSDSGFYLCAWSLQGGTQYFGPGTRLLVL.